The 19 T cell receptor beta chains given below trace back to one sample, sequenced in a study of response to subunit inactivated influenza vaccine. TCRdb called the RT-PCR reads again in MiXCR, with one record for every CDR3 protein. Among roughly 500,000 distinct CDR3 sequences listed, more than 15% were seen once. The material sequenced was CD4+ T cells sorted from PBMCs, taken less than 30 months after vaccination. These receptors were collected from a man aged 50 to 75 who received an inactivated influenza vaccine.

The rearrangement uses TRBV5-6 and TRBJ2-3, with D tentatively TRBD1 (6 bases). This CDR3 comprises 16 residues. CDR1 is SGHDT, CDR2 YYEEEE, per germline. V lost 0 bases, J lost 0 bases, and 11 bases lay in between. CDR3 sequence: CASSLVRGQSTDTQYF. The CDR3 bases are TGTGCCAGCAGCTTGGTCAGGGGACAAAGCACAGATACGCAGTATTTT.

The chain uses TRBV11-2 and TRBJ2-2; 7 bases line up with TRBD1. J lost 2 bases, V lost 3 bases, and 9 bases had no gene match. CDR1 and CDR2 (germline): SGHAT, FQNNGV. The CDR3 has 17 residues. The chain's CDR3 is CASSFLTGTVNTGELFF. CDR3 coding DNA: TGTGCCAGCAGCTTCCTAACCGGGACAGTTAACACCGGGGAGCTGTTTTTT.

Only a few counts were recorded for this clonotype. The chain has TRBV24-1 and TRBJ2-2; D unresolved. The CDR3 covers 15 residues. V lost 3 bases to trimming and J lost 3 bases, with 10 bases between them. CDR1 is KGHDR, CDR2 SFDVKD, per germline. The DNA of the CDR3 is TGTGCCACCAGTGATAGACAACGGGACACCGGGGAGCTGTTTTTT. Translating it yields CATSDRQRDTGELFF.

This clonotype was found a few times. The chain joins TRBV28 to TRBJ1-5, with a weak D call TRBD1 (5 bases). This CDR3 spans 15 amino acids. V was trimmed by 6 bases and J by 1 base, leaving 13 bases between them. Germline V lookup: CDR1 MDHEN, CDR2 SYDVKM. The CDR3 loop is CASSRTGGSNQPQHF. DNA for the CDR3: TGTGCCAGCAGCCGCACGGGGGGGAGCAATCAGCCCCAGCATTTT.

At least ten counts were recorded for this clonotype. The V and J genes are TRBV13 and TRBJ2-1, with 11 bases fitting TRBD2. The junction had 11 bases not matched to a gene; V was cut back by 5 bases and J by 2 bases. Germline V lookup: CDR1 PRHDT, CDR2 FYEKMQ (reference sequence). This CDR3 region has 18 residues. The CDR3 sequence is CASSPETLAGGAYNEQFF. In DNA, the CDR3 is TGTGCCAGCAGCCCCGAAACCTTAGCGGGAGGGGCCTACAATGAGCAGTTCTTC.

The chain employs TRBV25-1 and TRBJ2-7; the D gene is possibly TRBD2 (5 bases). Trimming shortened V by 3 bases and J by 3 bases, and 24 bases separated the two germline ends. Germline V CDR1 and CDR2: MGHDK, SYGVNS. The CDR3 runs 18 residues. DNA for the CDR3: TGTGCCAGCAGTGATTCCTCCACGGGATCGGGATCCATCTACGAGCAGTACTTC. Its protein product is CASSDSSTGSGSIYEQYF.

This clonotype was counted between two and nine times. The DNA for the CDR3 is TGTGCCAGCAGTTATCTATGGACGGGCGAGCAGTACTTC. As protein: CASSYLWTGEQYF. The rearrangement uses TRBV12-3 or TRBV12-4 and TRBJ2-7; no reliable D call. V lost 4 bases to trimming and J lost 6 bases, with 13 bases between them. There are 13 residues in the CDR3.

This clonotype showed up just a few times. The rearrangement joins TRBV7-2 to TRBJ1-5, with TRBD1 identical over 8 bases. Trimming cost V 3 bases and J 3 bases; bases outside gene matches: 7. This CDR3 has 16 residues. CDR1 and CDR2 from the germline V gene are SGHTA and FQGNSA. This CDR3 is CASSLGPGQVNQPQHF. The DNA for the CDR3 is TGTGCCAGCAGCTTGGGACCGGGACAGGTCAATCAGCCCCAGCATTTT.

The chain couples TRBV10-3 to TRBJ2-1; D possibly corresponds to TRBD1 (6 bases). The CDR3 loop spans 15 amino acids. Looked up from germline, CDR1 is ENHRY and CDR2 is SYGVKD. V was cut by 3 bases and J by 4 bases, with 13 bases left in between. CDR3 sequence: CAISEGGTGYNEQFF. In DNA form, the CDR3 reads TGTGCCATCAGTGAAGGTGGAACAGGGTACAATGAGCAGTTCTTC.

This clonotype showed up just once. A junction boundary mismatches the germline segment, possibly from a read error. The chain employs TRBV20-1 and TRBJ1-4, with 7 bases lining up with TRBD1. Per the germline V gene, CDR1 is DFQATT and CDR2 is SNEGSKA (reference sequence). The CDR3 is 13 amino acids. The CDR3 bases are TGCAGTGCGAGAGGGGACAGCGGAGGGAAACTGTTTTTT. Protein product: CSARGDSGGKLFF.

The genes are TRBV24-1 and TRBJ2-1; D might be TRBD1 or TRBD2, each matching 5 bases. Trimming pared 7 bases from V and 7 bases from J, leaving 13 bases between. CDR3 length equals 13 residues. Germline assignment: CDR1 KGHDR and CDR2 SFDVKD. In DNA form, the CDR3 reads TGTGCCACCAGCCGTGGGGGAGAAAATGAGCAGTTCTTC. Translation: CATSRGGENEQFF.

This clonotype was seen at least ten times. The J gene is TRBJ2-1, the V gene TRBV20-1; D may match TRBD1 or TRBD2 (5 bases each). The length of the CDR3 is 13 residues. Germline assignment: CDR1 DFQATT and CDR2 SNEGSKA (reference sequence). Trimming stripped 3 bases from V and 2 bases from J, with 8 bases between. The CDR3 sequence is CSASGATYNEQFF. CDR3 bases: TGCAGTGCTAGCGGGGCCACCTACAATGAGCAGTTCTTC.

This rearrangement joins TRBV6-2 or TRBV6-3 to TRBJ1-1; D gene unclear. CDR1 and CDR2 from the germline V gene are MNHEY and SVGEGT. The CDR3 contains 12 residues. V lost 6 bases and J 6 bases, leaving 11 bases between the germline ends. The CDR3 DNA reads TGTGCCAGCAGCTTCCATTTCGCTGAAGCTTTCTTT. Protein product: CASSFHFAEAFF.

This clonotype was counted between two and nine times. This chain links TRBV6-2 or TRBV6-3 with TRBJ1-1; 8 nucleotides align to TRBD1. The CDR3 runs to 16 residues. Per the germline V gene, CDR1 is MNHEY and CDR2 is SVGEGT. The V and J ends lost 2 bases and 2 bases, in that order; junction bases with no gene match: 7. This CDR3 is CASSYPLDRDNTEAFF. DNA for the CDR3: TGTGCCAGCAGTTACCCATTGGACAGGGACAACACTGAAGCTTTCTTT.

This clonotype was observed a handful of times. The chain has TRBV3-1 and TRBJ2-4, with D possibly being TRBD2 (5 bases). V was pared by 3 bases and J by 8 bases, with 11 bases between. The CDR3 has 13 residues. Germline V gene sequence: CDR1 LGHDT, CDR2 YNNKEL (reference sequence). The CDR3 region is CASSQRVTYIQYF. In nucleotides, the CDR3 is TGTGCCAGCAGCCAGAGGGTTACGTACATTCAGTACTTC.

The chain uses TRBV10-3 and TRBJ2-5; unclear D gene. V lost 3 bases and J 5 bases, leaving 10 bases between the germline ends. Germline assignment: CDR1 ENHRY and CDR2 SYGVKD. The CDR3 loop spans 13 amino acids. CDR3 residues: CAISEGIGETQYF. CDR3 sequence (DNA): TGTGCCATCAGTGAAGGGATCGGGGAGACCCAGTACTTC.

The chain is built from TRBV20-1 and TRBJ2-1, with 14 positions matching TRBD2. Germline assignment: CDR1 DFQATT and CDR2 SNEGSKA (reference sequence). The CDR3 extends over 18 amino acids. The V segment lost 3 bases and the J segment 1 base; nucleotides outside the gene matches: 8. The CDR3 here is CSARGTSGGMVSYNEQFF. The CDR3 DNA sequence: TGCAGTGCTAGGGGGACTAGCGGGGGCATGGTGTCCTACAATGAGCAGTTCTTC.

This clonotype showed up many times. The chain carries TRBV5-1 and TRBJ2-5; D unclear. The CDR3 has 14 amino acids. V was pared by 3 bases and J by 5 bases, with 14 bases between. Looked up from germline, CDR1 is SGHRS and CDR2 is YFSETQ. The CDR3 reads CASSSAGVGETQYF. CDR3 bases: TGCGCCAGCAGCTCCGCTGGGGTAGGGGAGACCCAGTACTTC. The variable domain in full, completed from reference TRBV5-1 and TRBJ2-5, reads KAGVTQTPRYLIKTRGQQVTLSCSPISGHRSVSWYQQTPGQGLQFLFEYFSETQRNKGNFPGRFSGRQFSNSRSEMNVSTLELGDSALYLCASSSAGVGETQYFGPGTRLLVL.

Only a few counts were recorded for this clonotype. The CDR3 DNA reads TGCAGTGCTAGGCGGGGATCCACAGATACGCAGTATTTT. This encodes CSARRGSTDTQYF. The chain is built from TRBV20-1 and TRBJ2-3; possibly TRBD2 for D (6 bases). CDR1 and CDR2 from the germline V gene are DFQATT and SNEGSKA (reference sequence). V dropped 3 bases and J dropped 2 bases, with 9 bases sitting between them. The CDR3 has 13 amino acids.